One and the same sample provided the 31 T cell receptor beta chains below, sequenced in a study of CD8+CD57+ T cells in acquired aplastic anemia. CDR3 and TCR beta VDJ profiling relied on genomic DNA as the template. TCRdb called the reads again in MiXCR, with one record for every CDR3 protein. The table has 150,000 to 180,000 distinct CDR3 sequences, less than 60% seen once. The authors sequenced patients whose flow cytometry had shown CD8+CD57+ cell expansion. Material: sorted CD4+, CD8+, or CD8+CD57+ T cells (not recorded which) from PBMCs. All receptors derive from a human donor with aplastic anemia.

The CDR3 DNA reads as TGTGCCAGCAGTGAGTGGGCGGACCCCTCCTACGAGCAGTACTTC. This codes for CASSEWADPSYEQYF. This rearrangement joins TRBV6-4 to TRBJ2-7; D is undetermined. The germline gives CDR1 MRHNA, CDR2 SNTAGT. The CDR3 consists of 15 residues. Trimming shortened V by 3 bases and J by 0 bases, and 12 bases separated the two germline ends.

Concerning this clonotype: A junction boundary mismatches the germline segment, possibly from a read error. This chain links TRBV10-3 with TRBJ2-3, with D possibly being TRBD1 (6 bases). In germline, CDR1 is ENHRY, CDR2 SYGVKD. The length of the CDR3 is 15 residues. The CDR3 region is CASSYGRQAADTQYF. CDR3 bases: TGTGCCAGCAGTTACGGGCGACAGGCCGCTGATACGCAGTATTTT.

This clonotype has a handful of counts. The CDR3 nucleotides are TGTGCCACCAGCAGAGATCCAACAGGGAACTATGGCTACACCTTC. Translated, it gives CATSRDPTGNYGYTF. The V call is TRBV15, the J call TRBJ1-2; D perhaps matches TRBD1 (6 bases). The CDR3 is 15 amino acids. With 0 bases removed from V and 2 bases from J, the gap between germline ends came to 10 bases. In germline, CDR1 is LNHNV, CDR2 YYDKDF (reference sequence).

This clonotype was counted at least ten times. The rearrangement links TRBV5-4 to TRBJ1-2; 8 nucleotides agree with TRBD1. Germline loops: CDR1 SGHNT, CDR2 YYREEE (reference sequence). J gave up 3 bases and V 0 bases, and 10 bases lay outside the gene matches. The CDR3 is made up of 17 amino acids. The CDR3 DNA sequence: TGTGCCAGCAGCTTGGTAGGACAGGGAGCCTTGGACTATGGCTACACCTTC. It yields the protein CASSLVGQGALDYGYTF.

This clonotype was seen repeatedly, ten times or more. V and J are TRBV7-9 and TRBJ2-7, with no clear D. V gave up 5 bases and J gave up 0 bases, with 11 bases separating them. Germline V gene data show CDR1 as SEHNR and CDR2 as FQNEAQ (reference sequence). CDR3 size: 14 residues. The CDR3 nucleotides are TGTGCCAGCAGCCCTACCGACAACTCCTACGAGCAGTACTTC. Translated: CASSPTDNSYEQYF. Supplemented by reference TRBV7-9 and TRBJ2-7, the full variable domain reads DTGVSQNPRHKITKRGQNVTFRCDPISEHNRLYWYRQTLGQGPEFLTYFQNEAQLEKSRLLSDRFSAERPKGSFSTLEIQRTEQGDSAMYLCASSPTDNSYEQYFGPGTRLTVT.

This clonotype was counted at least ten times. The J gene is TRBJ2-2, the V gene TRBV20-1; 7 bases line up with TRBD2. This CDR3 comprises 15 residues. Germline values: CDR1 DFQATT, CDR2 SNEGSKA (reference sequence). The junction had 8 bases not matched to a gene; V was cut back by 3 bases and J by 4 bases. CDR3 DNA sequence: TGCAGTGCTAGGTCCGGCGGGAGTTTCACCGGGGAGCTGTTTTTT. It translates to CSARSGGSFTGELFF.

The genes are TRBV24-1 and TRBJ2-5; TRBD1 matches 10 bases. The CDR3 contains 16 residues. After removal of 4 bases from V and 4 bases from J, the junction contained 8 bases not matched to a gene. CDR1 is KGHDR and CDR2 is SFDVKD in the germline V gene. CDR3 protein: CATSEGTTGGVETQYF. The CDR3 DNA reads as TGTGCCACCAGTGAAGGTACGACAGGGGGCGTAGAGACCCAGTACTTC.

Of note for this clonotype: Possible read error: a much larger clone is one base away. The chain links TRBV4-3 to TRBJ1-2; 7 bases match TRBD1. The CDR3 sequence is 14 residues long. CDR1 and CDR2 (germline): LGHNA, YSLEER. The CDR3 DNA reads TGCGCCAGCACCCAGGGGGTGGCTAACCATGGCTACACCTTC. It yields the protein CASTQGVANHGYTF.

The V call is TRBV10-3, the J call TRBJ1-2; weak D call: TRBD1 (5 bases). The CDR3 length is 13 residues. The V and J ends lost 10 bases and 5 bases respectively, with 17 bases between them. The germline V gene has CDR1 ENHRY and CDR2 SYGVKD. In DNA, the CDR3 is TGTGCCACCTACGCTTTCGGGGGGTATGGCTACACCTTC. The encoded protein is CATYAFGGYGYTF.

CDR3 sequence: CSASWPGLSHRAQYF. CDR3 bases: TGCAGTGCTAGTTGGCCGGGGTTAAGTCATCGGGCCCAGTACTTC. The rearrangement joins TRBV20-1 to TRBJ2-5; perhaps TRBD2 as D (5 bases). Germline V CDR1 and CDR2: DFQATT, SNEGSKA (reference sequence). V lost 3 bases and J lost 9, with 23 bases in between. The CDR3 is 15 residues long.

Points on this clonotype: This likely comes from a read error, as the CDR3 has no conserved phenylalanine or tryptophan at its end. The chain couples TRBV5-6 to TRBJ1-2, with D possibly being TRBD1 (5 bases). The germline V gene has CDR1 SGHDT and CDR2 YYEEEE. The CDR3 covers 15 residues. V gave up 2 bases and J gave up 5 bases, with 16 bases separating them. CDR3 amino acids: CASSLGTEGGYGYTS. The CDR3 DNA is TGTGCCAGCAGCTTAGGGACCGAGGGAGGATATGGCTACACCTCC.

The chain uses TRBV10-1 and TRBJ2-7; D is undetermined. Per the germline V gene, CDR1 is WNHNN and CDR2 is SYGVQD (reference sequence). V was clipped by 3 bases and J by 5 bases, with 14 bases between them. This CDR3 region has 14 residues. The CDR3 nucleotides read TGCGCCAGCAGTGAAGGTCTAGTAGGCCACGAGCAGTACTTC. This gives the protein CASSEGLVGHEQYF.

The table lists this clonotype with many counts. V usage is TRBV20-1 and J usage is TRBJ2-1, with D perhaps matching TRBD2 (6 bases). This CDR3 has 14 residues. V gave up 8 bases and J gave up 2 bases, with 16 bases separating them. Looked up from germline, CDR1 is DFQATT and CDR2 is SNEGSKA (reference sequence). The CDR3: CSSSTGGAYNEQFF. CDR3 nucleotides: TGCAGTTCTTCCACCGGCGGGGCCTACAATGAGCAGTTCTTC.

Many counts were recorded for this clonotype. V gene TRBV12-5 combines with J gene TRBJ1-6; TRBD1 agrees at 9 bases. The V gene end was trimmed by 6 bases and the J gene end by 6 bases; junction bases not matched to a gene: 3. This CDR3 has 14 amino acids. Germline values: CDR1 LGHNT, CDR2 FRNRAP. The CDR3 coding sequence is TGTGCTAGTGGGCCGGGACAGGGTAATTCACCCCTCCACTTT. It yields the protein CASGPGQGNSPLHF.

The CDR3 spells CASTREESPLHF. The CDR3 coding sequence is TGTGCCAGCACCCGAGAGGAGTCACCCCTCCACTTT. V and J are TRBV7-2 and TRBJ1-6; no reliable D call. The V end lost 7 bases, the J end lost 10 bases, and 11 bases lay between the germline ends. The CDR3 extends over 12 amino acids. Germline V gene data show CDR1 as SGHTA and CDR2 as FQGNSA. Based on the CDR3 plus reference TRBV7-2 and TRBJ1-6, the full variable domain is GAGVSQSPSNKVTEKGKDVELRCDPISGHTALYWYRQSLGQGLEFLIYFQGNSAPDKSGLPSDRFSAERTGGSVSTLTIQRTQQEDSAVYLCASTREESPLHFGNGTRLTVT.

This rearrangement joins TRBV20-1 to TRBJ1-1; unclear D gene. V was pared by 0 bases and J by 0 bases, with 11 bases between. There are 15 residues in the CDR3. In germline, CDR1 is DFQATT, CDR2 SNEGSKA (reference sequence). This CDR3 is CSARDIDWVNTEAFF. Written as DNA, the CDR3 is TGCAGTGCTAGAGATATAGATTGGGTGAACACTGAAGCTTTCTTT.

This clonotype was seen a few times. The chain links TRBV24-1 to TRBJ2-7, with 9 bases lining up with TRBD1. CDR1 and CDR2 from the germline V gene are KGHDR and SFDVKD. The CDR3 has 14 amino acids. V was clipped by 7 bases and J by 6 bases; unmatched bases: 9. CDR3 nucleotides: TGTGCCACCAGCGCGGGGACAGGGTCGGGCGAGCAGTACTTC. Protein product: CATSAGTGSGEQYF.

This clonotype turned up a few times. The rearrangement joins TRBV10-1 to TRBJ2-3, with D perhaps assigned TRBD1 or TRBD2 (5 bases each). The CDR3 sequence is 14 residues long. With 3 bases removed from V and 6 bases from J, the gap between germline ends came to 13 bases. Germline-derived CDR1 and CDR2 are WNHNN and SYGVQD (reference sequence). The CDR3 DNA is TGCGCCAGCAGTGAATCGACTTGGGACGATACGCAGTATTTT. Translated: CASSESTWDDTQYF.

This clonotype appeared many times. V usage is TRBV19 and J usage is TRBJ2-3; D gene unclear. Germline V CDR1 and CDR2: LNHDA, SQIVND (reference sequence). The CDR3 covers 13 residues. The V end was cut by 7 bases, the J end by 2 bases, with 10 bases between. CDR3: CASIGRYTDTQYF. The CDR3 coding sequence is TGTGCCAGTATCGGACGGTACACAGATACGCAGTATTTT.

Many counts were recorded for this clonotype. V usage is TRBV20-1 and J usage is TRBJ2-1; weak D call: TRBD2 (6 bases). CDR3 length: 16 amino acids. Trimming removed 0 bases at V and 0 bases at J, with 12 bases between. From germline, CDR1 is DFQATT and CDR2 SNEGSKA (reference sequence). The CDR3 nucleotides are TGCAGTGCTAGAGATTTGGCGGGAAACTCCTACAATGAGCAGTTCTTC. This translates into CSARDLAGNSYNEQFF.

With respect to this clonotype: Since a much larger clone is just one base distant, this may be a read error. V is TRBV6-2 or TRBV6-3 and J is TRBJ2-7; TRBD1 matches 11 bases. There are 14 residues in the CDR3. Looked up from germline, CDR1 is MNHEY and CDR2 is SVGEGT. CDR3 region: CTSRGTGGVYEQYF. The CDR3 DNA reads TGTACCAGCAGGGGGACAGGGGGAGTCTACGAGCAGTACTTC.

The chain uses TRBV2 and TRBJ1-2; 8 bases are a match to TRBD1. The CDR3 covers 16 residues. Germline values: CDR1 SNHLY, CDR2 FYNNEI. With 7 bases clipped from V and 7 bases from J, the junction kept 17 bases outside the gene matches. The DNA of the CDR3 is TGTGCCAGCATCGGAAGCCCCCGGACAGGGTTTAGTGGCTACACCTTC. This codes for CASIGSPRTGFSGYTF.

This clonotype occurred many times. V gene TRBV12-3 or TRBV12-4 combines with J gene TRBJ1-4, with a tentative D call TRBD1 (5 bases). CDR3 size: 15 residues. Trimming stripped 0 bases from V and 8 bases from J, with 13 bases between. This chain's CDR3 is CASSLAAGNSEKLFF. The CDR3 region has the DNA TGTGCCAGCAGTTTAGCGGCAGGGAATAGCGAAAAACTGTTTTTT.

This clonotype has just a few counts. The chain recombines TRBV7-8 with TRBJ2-7; possibly TRBD2 for D (6 bases). In germline, CDR1 is SGHVS, CDR2 FQNEAQ. The CDR3 has 15 amino acids. The V gene lost 0 bases and the J gene lost 4 bases, with 13 bases spanning the gap. The CDR3 region is CASSLAQGGRYEQYF. The CDR3 region has the DNA TGTGCCAGCAGCTTAGCGCAGGGAGGACGATACGAGCAGTACTTC.

The chain's CDR3 is CASSVGGGEYEQYF. For the CDR3, the DNA is TGTGCCAGCAGTGTTGGCGGGGGAGAATACGAGCAGTACTTC. The chain joins TRBV2 to TRBJ2-7; 7 bases fit TRBD2. The CDR3 contains 14 residues. J lost 4 bases, V lost 4 bases, and 7 bases had no gene match. Per germline, CDR1 SNHLY and CDR2 FYNNEI. Full variable domain (missing parts from reference TRBV2 and TRBJ2-7): EPEVTQTPSHQVTQMGQEVILRCVPISNHLYFYWYRQILGQKVEFLVSFYNNEISEKSEIFDDQFSVERPDGSNFTLKIRSTKLEDSAMYFCASSVGGGEYEQYFGPGTRLTVT.

This clonotype was seen many times. The rearrangement links TRBV5-4 to TRBJ1-1, with D uncertain. This CDR3 spans 17 amino acids. Per germline, CDR1 SGHNT and CDR2 YYREEE (reference sequence). V was clipped by 1 base and J by 0 bases, with 16 bases between them. The CDR3 loop reads CASSLFREGYMNTEAFF. CDR3 coding DNA: TGTGCCAGCAGCTTGTTCCGCGAGGGATACATGAACACTGAAGCTTTCTTT.

This clonotype was found a few times. CDR3 region: CATSREGPGVLGKQPQHF. DNA for the CDR3: TGTGCCACCAGCAGAGAAGGGCCAGGGGTTCTTGGTAAACAGCCCCAGCATTTT. The gene calls are TRBV15 and TRBJ1-5, with D maybe TRBD1 (6 bases). The germline V gene has CDR1 LNHNV and CDR2 YYDKDF (reference sequence). Trimming shortened V by 0 bases and J by 7 bases, and 22 bases separated the two germline ends. This CDR3 is 18 amino acids long. Looking up the rest from reference TRBV15 and TRBJ1-5 gives the full variable domain: DAMVIQNPRYQVTQFGKPVTLSCSQTLNHNVMYWYQQKSSQAPKLLFHYYDKDFNNEADTPDNFQSRRPNTSFCFLDIRSPGLGDTAMYLCATSREGPGVLGKQPQHFGDGTRLSIL.

The V call is TRBV2, the J call TRBJ2-5, with 10 bases aligning to TRBD1. The ends lost 6 bases at V and 3 bases at J; junction bases unmatched: 7. The CDR3 loop spans 15 amino acids. Germline values: CDR1 SNHLY, CDR2 FYNNEI. The CDR3 is CASSDLGQGEETQYF. The CDR3 DNA reads as TGTGCCAGCAGCGACCTCGGACAGGGGGAAGAGACCCAGTACTTC.

The CDR3 DNA reads as TGTGCCACCAGTATCGACCTGAACACTGAAGCTTTCTTT. Translation gives CATSIDLNTEAFF. The chain joins TRBV15 to TRBJ1-1; D unresolved. Trimming pared 6 bases from V and 0 bases from J, leaving 8 bases between. The CDR3 loop spans 13 amino acids. From germline, CDR1 is LNHNV and CDR2 YYDKDF (reference sequence).

This rearrangement joins TRBV20-1 to TRBJ2-1; 7 bases are shared with TRBD2. The V gene end was trimmed by 2 bases and the J gene end by 6 bases; junction bases not matched to a gene: 10. Looked up from germline, CDR1 is DFQATT and CDR2 is SNEGSKA (reference sequence). The CDR3 consists of 15 residues. Written as DNA, the CDR3 is TGCAGTGCTAGATGGGCGGGAGCACGGGGCAATGAGCAGTTCTTC. It codes for CSARWAGARGNEQFF.

This clonotype turned up a few times. The CDR3 region is CAISEGTTYNEQFF. DNA of the CDR3: TGTGCCATCAGTGAAGGGACTACCTACAATGAGCAGTTCTTC. The chain is built from TRBV10-3 and TRBJ2-1; TRBD2 aligns across 7 bases. The CDR3 consists of 14 residues. Germline CDR1 and CDR2: ENHRY and SYGVKD. With 3 bases clipped from V and 2 bases from J, the junction kept 1 base outside the gene matches.